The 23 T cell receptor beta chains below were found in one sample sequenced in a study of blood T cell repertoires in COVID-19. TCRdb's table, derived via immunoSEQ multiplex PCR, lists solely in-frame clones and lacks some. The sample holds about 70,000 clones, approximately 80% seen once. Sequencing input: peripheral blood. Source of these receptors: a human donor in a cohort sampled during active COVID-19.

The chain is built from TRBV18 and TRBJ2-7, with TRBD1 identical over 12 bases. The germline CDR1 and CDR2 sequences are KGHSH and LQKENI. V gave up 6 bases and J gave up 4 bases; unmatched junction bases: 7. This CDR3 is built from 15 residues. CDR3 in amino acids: CASSRGQGARYEQYF. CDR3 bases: TGTGCCAGCTCGCGGGGACAGGGGGCTAGATACGAGCAGTACTTC.

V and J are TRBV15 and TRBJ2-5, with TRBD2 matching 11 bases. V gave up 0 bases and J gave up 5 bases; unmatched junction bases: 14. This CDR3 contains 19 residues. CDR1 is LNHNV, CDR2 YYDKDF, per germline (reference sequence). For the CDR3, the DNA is TGTGCCACCAGCAGAGACGACACCTTTAGCGGGAGGGCACGGGAGACCCAGTACTTC. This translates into CATSRDDTFSGRARETQYF.

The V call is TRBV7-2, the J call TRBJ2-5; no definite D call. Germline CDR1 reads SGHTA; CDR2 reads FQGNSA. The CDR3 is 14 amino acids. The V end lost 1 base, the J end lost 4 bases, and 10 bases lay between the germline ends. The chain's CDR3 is CASSLEPELETQYF. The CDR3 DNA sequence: TGTGCCAGCAGCTTAGAGCCCGAGCTAGAGACCCAGTACTTC.

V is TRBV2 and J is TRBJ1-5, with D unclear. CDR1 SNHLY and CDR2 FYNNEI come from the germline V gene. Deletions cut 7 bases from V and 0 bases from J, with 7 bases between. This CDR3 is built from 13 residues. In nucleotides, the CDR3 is TGTGCCAGCACCCGGTATAGCAATCAGCCCCAGCATTTT. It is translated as CASTRYSNQPQHF. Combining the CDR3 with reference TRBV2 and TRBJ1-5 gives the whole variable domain EPEVTQTPSHQVTQMGQEVILRCVPISNHLYFYWYRQILGQKVEFLVSFYNNEISEKSEIFDDQFSVERPDGSNFTLKIRSTKLEDSAMYFCASTRYSNQPQHFGDGTRLSIL.

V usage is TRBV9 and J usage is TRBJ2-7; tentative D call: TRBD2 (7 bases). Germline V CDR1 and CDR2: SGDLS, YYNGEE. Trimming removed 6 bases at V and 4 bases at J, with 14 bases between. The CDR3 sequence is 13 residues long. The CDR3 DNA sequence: TGTGCCAGCAAGAGGGGGGGCGGATACGAGCAGTACTTC. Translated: CASKRGGGYEQYF.

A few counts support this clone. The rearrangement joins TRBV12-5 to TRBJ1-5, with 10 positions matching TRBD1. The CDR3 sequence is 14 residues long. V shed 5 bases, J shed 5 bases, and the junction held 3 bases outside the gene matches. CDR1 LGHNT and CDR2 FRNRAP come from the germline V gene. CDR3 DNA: TGTGCTAGTGGTACCGGGACAGGGGATCAGCCCCAGCATTTT. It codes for CASGTGTGDQPQHF.

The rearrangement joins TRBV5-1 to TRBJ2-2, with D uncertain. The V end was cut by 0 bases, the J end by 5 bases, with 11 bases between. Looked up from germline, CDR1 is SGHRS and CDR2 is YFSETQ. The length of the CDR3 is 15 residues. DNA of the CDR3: TGCGCCAGCAGCTTGGATGCGCCCACGACCGGGGAGCTGTTTTTT. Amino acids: CASSLDAPTTGELFF.

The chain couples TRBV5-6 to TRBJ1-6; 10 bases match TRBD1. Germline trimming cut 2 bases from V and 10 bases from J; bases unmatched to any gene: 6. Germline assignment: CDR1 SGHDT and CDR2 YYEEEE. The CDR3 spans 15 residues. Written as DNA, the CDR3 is TGTGCCAGCAGCTTTGTGGACAGGGGGGACTCACCCCTCCACTTT. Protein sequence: CASSFVDRGDSPLHF.

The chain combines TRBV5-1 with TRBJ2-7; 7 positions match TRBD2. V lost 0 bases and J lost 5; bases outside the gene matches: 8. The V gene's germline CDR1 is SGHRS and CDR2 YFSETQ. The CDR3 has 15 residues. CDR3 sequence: CASSLDGRVQDEQYF. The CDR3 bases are TGCGCCAGCAGCTTGGATGGGAGGGTTCAGGACGAGCAGTACTTC.

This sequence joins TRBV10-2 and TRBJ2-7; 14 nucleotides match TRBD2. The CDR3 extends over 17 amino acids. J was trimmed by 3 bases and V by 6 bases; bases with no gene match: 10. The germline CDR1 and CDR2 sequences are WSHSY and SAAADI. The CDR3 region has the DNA TGCGCCAGCAGAGGACTAGCGGGAGGTGCCCCCGGCTACGAGCAGTACTTC. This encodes CASRGLAGGAPGYEQYF.

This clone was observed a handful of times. The CDR3 DNA follows: TGTGCCAGCAGTTACCAGTTCCAAGAGACCCAGTACTTC. Encoded protein: CASSYQFQETQYF. This chain uses TRBV6-2 or TRBV6-3 with TRBJ2-5, with no clear D. CDR1 is MNHEY and CDR2 is SVGEGT in the germline V gene. V was trimmed by 2 bases and J by 1 base, leaving 5 bases between them. This CDR3 has 13 residues.

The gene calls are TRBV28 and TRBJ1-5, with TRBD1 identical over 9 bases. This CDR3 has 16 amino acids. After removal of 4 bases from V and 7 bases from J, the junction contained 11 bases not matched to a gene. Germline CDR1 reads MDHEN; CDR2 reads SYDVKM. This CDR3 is CASSSEGQGRGQPQHF. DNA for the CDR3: TGTGCCAGCAGTTCCGAGGGACAGGGCAGGGGCCAGCCCCAGCATTTT.

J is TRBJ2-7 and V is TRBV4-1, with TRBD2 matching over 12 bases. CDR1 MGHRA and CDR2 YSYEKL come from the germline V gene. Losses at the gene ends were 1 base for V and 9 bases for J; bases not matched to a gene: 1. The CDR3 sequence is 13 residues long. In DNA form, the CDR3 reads TGCGCCAGCAGCCAAGGACTAGCGGGAGCGCAGTACTTC. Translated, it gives CASSQGLAGAQYF.

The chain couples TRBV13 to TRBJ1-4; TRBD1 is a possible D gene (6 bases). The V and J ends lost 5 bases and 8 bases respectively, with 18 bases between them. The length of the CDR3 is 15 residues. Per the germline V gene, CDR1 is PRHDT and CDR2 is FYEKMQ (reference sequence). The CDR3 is CASSEARTDREKLFF. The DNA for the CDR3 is TGTGCCAGCAGCGAAGCCAGGACAGATCGGGAAAAACTGTTTTTT.

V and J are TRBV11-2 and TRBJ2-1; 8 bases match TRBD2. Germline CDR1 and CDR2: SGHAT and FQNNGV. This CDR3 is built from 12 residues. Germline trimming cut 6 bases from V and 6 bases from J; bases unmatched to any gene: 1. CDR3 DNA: TGTGCCAGCAGTCTAGCGGGCAATGAGCAGTTCTTC. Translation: CASSLAGNEQFF.

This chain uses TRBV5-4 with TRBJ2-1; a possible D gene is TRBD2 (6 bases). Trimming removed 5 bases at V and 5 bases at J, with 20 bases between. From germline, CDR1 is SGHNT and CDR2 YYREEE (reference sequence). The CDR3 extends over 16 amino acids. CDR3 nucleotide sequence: TGTGCCAGCAGGACGGGCGGGACCGACTTGGACAATGAGCAGTTCTTC. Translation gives CASRTGGTDLDNEQFF.

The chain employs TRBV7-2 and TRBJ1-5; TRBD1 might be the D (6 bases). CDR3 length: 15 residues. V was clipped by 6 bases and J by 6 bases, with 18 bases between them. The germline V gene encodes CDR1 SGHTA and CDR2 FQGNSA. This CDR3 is CASRINSGGGQPQHF. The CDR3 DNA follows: TGTGCCAGCAGAATCAACTCGGGGGGCGGTCAGCCCCAGCATTTT.

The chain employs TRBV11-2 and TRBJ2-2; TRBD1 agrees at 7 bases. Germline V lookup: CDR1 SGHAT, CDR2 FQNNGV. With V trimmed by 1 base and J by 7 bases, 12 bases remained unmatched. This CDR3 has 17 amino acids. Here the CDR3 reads CASSLGSWGQKIGELFF. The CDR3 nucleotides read TGTGCCAGCAGCTTAGGCTCCTGGGGACAGAAAATCGGGGAGCTGTTTTTT. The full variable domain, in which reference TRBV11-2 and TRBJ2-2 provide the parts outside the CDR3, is EAGVAQSPRYKIIEKRQSVAFWCNPISGHATLYWYQQILGQGPKLLIQFQNNGVVDDSQLPKDRFSAERLKGVDSTLKIQPAKLEDSAVYLCASSLGSWGQKIGELFFGEGSRLTVL.

CDR3 loop: CASNELSNQPQHF. The CDR3 DNA is TGTGCCAGCAACGAACTTAGCAATCAGCCCCAGCATTTT. The genes are TRBV6-6 and TRBJ1-5; no clear D. The V end lost 7 bases, the J end lost 0 bases, and 7 bases lay between the germline ends. The CDR3 is 13 residues long. Germline values: CDR1 MNHNY, CDR2 SVGAGI (reference sequence).

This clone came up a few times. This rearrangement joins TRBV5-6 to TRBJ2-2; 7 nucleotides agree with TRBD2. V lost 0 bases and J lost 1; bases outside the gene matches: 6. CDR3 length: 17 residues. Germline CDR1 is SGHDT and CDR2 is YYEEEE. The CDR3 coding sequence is TGTGCCAGCAGCTTGGCCGGGCTAGCGGAGAACACCGGGGAGCTGTTTTTT. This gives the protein CASSLAGLAENTGELFF.

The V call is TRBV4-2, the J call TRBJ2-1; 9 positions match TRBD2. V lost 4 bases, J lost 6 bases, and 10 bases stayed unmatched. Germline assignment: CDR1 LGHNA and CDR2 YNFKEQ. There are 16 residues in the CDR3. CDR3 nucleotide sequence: TGTGCCAGCAGCCCAAATAGCGGGAGAGGGTCCAATGAGCAGTTCTTC. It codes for CASSPNSGRGSNEQFF.

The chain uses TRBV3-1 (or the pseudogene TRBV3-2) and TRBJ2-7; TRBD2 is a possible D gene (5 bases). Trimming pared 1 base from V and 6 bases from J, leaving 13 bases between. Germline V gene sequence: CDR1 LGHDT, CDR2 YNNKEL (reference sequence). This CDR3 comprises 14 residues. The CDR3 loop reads CASSQGLPPGEQYF. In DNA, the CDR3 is TGTGCCAGCAGCCAAGGACTACCTCCGGGCGAGCAGTACTTC.

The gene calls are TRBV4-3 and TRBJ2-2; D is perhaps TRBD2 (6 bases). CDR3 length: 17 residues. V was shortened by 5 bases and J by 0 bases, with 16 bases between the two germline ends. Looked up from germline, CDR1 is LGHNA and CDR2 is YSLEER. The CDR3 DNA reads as TGCGCCAGCAGCTCCCGGGGGACGGGTGCGAACACCGGGGAGCTGTTTTTT. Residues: CASSSRGTGANTGELFF.